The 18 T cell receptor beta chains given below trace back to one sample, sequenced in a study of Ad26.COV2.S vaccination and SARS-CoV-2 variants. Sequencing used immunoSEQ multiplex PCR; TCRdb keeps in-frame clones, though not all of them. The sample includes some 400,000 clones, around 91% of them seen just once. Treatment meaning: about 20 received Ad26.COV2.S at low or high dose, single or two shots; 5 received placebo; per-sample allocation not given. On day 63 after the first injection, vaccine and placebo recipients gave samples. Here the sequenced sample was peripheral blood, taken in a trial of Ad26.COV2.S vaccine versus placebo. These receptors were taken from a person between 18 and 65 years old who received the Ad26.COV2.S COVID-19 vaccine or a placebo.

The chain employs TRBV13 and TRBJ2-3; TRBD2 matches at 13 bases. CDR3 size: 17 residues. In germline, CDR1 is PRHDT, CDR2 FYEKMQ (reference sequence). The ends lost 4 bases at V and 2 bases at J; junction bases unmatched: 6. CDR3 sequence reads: CASSSQGLAGPTDTQYF. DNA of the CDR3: TGTGCCAGCAGCTCCCAGGGACTAGCGGGACCCACAGATACGCAGTATTTT.

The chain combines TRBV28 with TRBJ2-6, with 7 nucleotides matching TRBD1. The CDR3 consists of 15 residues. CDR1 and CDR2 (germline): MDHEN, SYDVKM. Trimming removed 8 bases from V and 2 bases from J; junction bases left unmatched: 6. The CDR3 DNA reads TGTGCCAGCGTACAAACAGGGGCTGGGGCCAACGTCCTGACTTTC. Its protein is CASVQTGAGANVLTF.

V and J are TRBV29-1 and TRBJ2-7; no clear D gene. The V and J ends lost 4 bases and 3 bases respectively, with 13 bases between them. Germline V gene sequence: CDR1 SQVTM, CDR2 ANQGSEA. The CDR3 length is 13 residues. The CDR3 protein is CSVVSAGDYEQYF. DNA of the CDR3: TGCAGCGTTGTATCGGCCGGTGACTACGAGCAGTACTTC.

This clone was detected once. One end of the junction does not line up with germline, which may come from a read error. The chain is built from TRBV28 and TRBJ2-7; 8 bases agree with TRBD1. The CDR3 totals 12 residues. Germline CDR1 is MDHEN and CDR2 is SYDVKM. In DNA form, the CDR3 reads TGTGCCAGCAGTTCCCAACCGGGACAGGCAGACTTC. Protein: CASSSQPGQADF.

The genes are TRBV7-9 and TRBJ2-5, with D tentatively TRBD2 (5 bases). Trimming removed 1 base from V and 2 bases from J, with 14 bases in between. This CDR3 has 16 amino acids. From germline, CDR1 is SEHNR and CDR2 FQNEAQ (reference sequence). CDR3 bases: TGTGCCAGCAGCTTAGATGTGGGAGCAGGACAAGAGACCCAGTACTTC. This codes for CASSLDVGAGQETQYF.

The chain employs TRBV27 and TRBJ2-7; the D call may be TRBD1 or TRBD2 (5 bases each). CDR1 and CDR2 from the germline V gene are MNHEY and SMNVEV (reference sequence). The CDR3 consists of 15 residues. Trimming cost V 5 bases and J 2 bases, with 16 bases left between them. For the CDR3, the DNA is TGTGCCAGCAGTCAGCGCCGGGACGGAACCTACGAGCAGTACTTC. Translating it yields CASSQRRDGTYEQYF.

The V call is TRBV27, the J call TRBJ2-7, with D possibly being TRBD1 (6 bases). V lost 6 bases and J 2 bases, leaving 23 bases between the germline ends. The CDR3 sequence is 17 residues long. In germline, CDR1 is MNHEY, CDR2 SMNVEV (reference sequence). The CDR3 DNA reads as TGTGCCAGCAGCGCTCGGTTGCTACGACAGGCGCCCTACGAGCAGTACTTC. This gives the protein CASSARLLRQAPYEQYF.

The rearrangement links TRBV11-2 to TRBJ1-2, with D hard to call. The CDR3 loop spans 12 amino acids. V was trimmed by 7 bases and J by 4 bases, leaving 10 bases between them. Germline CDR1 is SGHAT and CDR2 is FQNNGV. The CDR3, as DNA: TGTGCCAGCAACGACCTGGGCTATGGCTACACCTTC. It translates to CASNDLGYGYTF.

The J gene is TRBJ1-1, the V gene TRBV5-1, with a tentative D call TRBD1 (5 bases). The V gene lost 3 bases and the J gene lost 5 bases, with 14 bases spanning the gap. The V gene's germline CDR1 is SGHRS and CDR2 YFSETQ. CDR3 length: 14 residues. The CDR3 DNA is TGCGCCAGCAGCTGGCTCCAGGGAGGGACTGAAGCTTTCTTT. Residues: CASSWLQGGTEAFF.

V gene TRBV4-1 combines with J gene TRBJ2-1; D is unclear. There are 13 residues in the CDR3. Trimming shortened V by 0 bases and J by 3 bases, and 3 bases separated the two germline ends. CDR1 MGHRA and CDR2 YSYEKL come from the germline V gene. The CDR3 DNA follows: TGCGCCAGCAGCCAAGAGGGCTACAATGAGCAGTTCTTC. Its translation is CASSQEGYNEQFF.

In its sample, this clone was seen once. As DNA, the CDR3 is TGTGCCAGCAGTGAAGGGGGATATGAGCAGTTCTTC. Its translation is CASSEGGYEQFF. The rearrangement joins TRBV2 to TRBJ2-1; D not resolved. Germline lookup yields CDR1 SNHLY and CDR2 FYNNEI. The CDR3 is made up of 12 amino acids. V was shortened by 1 base and J by 8 bases, with 6 bases between the two germline ends.

The DNA for the CDR3 is TGTGCCAGCTCACCACCACCTCCCGTACACAGGACTAGCGGGAATAGGAACAATGAGCAGTTCTTC. It yields the protein CASSPPPPVHRTSGNRNNEQFF. This chain links TRBV18 with TRBJ2-1, with 12 bases matching TRBD2. Germline-derived CDR1 and CDR2 are KGHSH and LQKENI. V lost 0 bases, J lost 5 bases, and 20 bases stayed unmatched. This CDR3 has 22 amino acids. The full variable domain, with the rest looked up from reference TRBV18 and TRBJ2-1, is NAGVMQNPRHLVRRRGQEARLRCSPMKGHSHVYWYRQLPEEGLKFMVYLQKENIIDESGMPKERFSAEFPKEGPSILRIQQVVRGDSAAYFCASSPPPPVHRTSGNRNNEQFFGPGTRLTVL.

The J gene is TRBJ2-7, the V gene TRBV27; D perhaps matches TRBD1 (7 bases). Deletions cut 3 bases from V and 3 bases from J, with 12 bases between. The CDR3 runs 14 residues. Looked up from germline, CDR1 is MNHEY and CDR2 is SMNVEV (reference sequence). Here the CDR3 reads CASSFSRGDYEQYF. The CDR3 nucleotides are TGTGCCAGCAGTTTCAGCAGGGGGGACTACGAGCAGTACTTC.

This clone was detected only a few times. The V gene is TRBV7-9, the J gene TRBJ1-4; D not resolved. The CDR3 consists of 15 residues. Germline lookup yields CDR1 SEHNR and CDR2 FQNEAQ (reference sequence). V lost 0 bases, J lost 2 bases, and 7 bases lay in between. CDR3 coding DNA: TGTGCCAGCAGCTTAGCCGGACGGACTAATGAAAAACTGTTTTTT. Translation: CASSLAGRTNEKLFF.

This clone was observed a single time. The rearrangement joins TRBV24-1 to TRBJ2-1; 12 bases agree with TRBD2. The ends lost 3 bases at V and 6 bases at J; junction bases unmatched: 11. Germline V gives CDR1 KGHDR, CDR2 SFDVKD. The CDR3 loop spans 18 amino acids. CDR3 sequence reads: CATSDTYSTSGRPNEQFF. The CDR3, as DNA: TGTGCCACCAGTGATACTTATTCTACTAGCGGGAGGCCCAATGAGCAGTTCTTC.

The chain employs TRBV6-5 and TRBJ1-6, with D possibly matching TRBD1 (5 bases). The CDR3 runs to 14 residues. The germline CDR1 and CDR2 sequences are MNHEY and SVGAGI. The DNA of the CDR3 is TGTGCAAGCGCGGGGGGAAATTATAATTCACCCCTCCACTTT. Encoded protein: CASAGGNYNSPLHF.

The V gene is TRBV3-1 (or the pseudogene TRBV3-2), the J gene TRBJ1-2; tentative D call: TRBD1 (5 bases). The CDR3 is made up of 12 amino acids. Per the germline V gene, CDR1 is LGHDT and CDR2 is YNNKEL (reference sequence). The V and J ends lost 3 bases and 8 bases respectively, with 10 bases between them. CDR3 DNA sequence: TGTGCCAGCAGCCATGGGGGAAGCGGCTACACCTTC. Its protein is CASSHGGSGYTF.

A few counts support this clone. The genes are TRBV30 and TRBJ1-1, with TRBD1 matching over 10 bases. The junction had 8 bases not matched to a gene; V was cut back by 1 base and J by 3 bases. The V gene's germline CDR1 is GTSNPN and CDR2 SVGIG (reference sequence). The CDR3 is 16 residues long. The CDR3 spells CAWSADRGTWDTEAFF. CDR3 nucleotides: TGTGCCTGGAGTGCGGACAGGGGGACGTGGGACACTGAAGCTTTCTTT.